The TCR beta chain under discussion was sequenced for a study of blood T cell repertoires in COVID-19. About the research overall: The analysed material was cDNA or gDNA that came from T cells, B-cell-depleted T cells, or PBMCs.

With 2 bases removed from V and 5 bases from J, the gap between germline ends came to 9 bases. The CDR3 length is 14 residues. Germline V gene lookup returns CDR1 MDHEN and CDR2 SYDVKM. In the source study's methods: Quantification of nucleated cells was approximated via reference gene primer amplification. Generated by immunoSEQ multiplex PCR, the TCRdb table keeps only in-frame clones and is missing some. That table furnishes V, J and clone size, whereas the DNA furnished D and trimming. The table records approximately 110,000 clones, 75% to 90% of them present only once. The source is a woman in her forties or fifties with acute or convalescent COVID-19. Sequenced material: peripheral blood. The chain couples TRBV28 to TRBJ1-4, with D possibly TRBD1 on 5 matching bases. For the CDR3, the DNA is TGTGCCAGCAGTTTACAGGGAGGCAATGAAAAACTGTTTTTT. This translates into CASSLQGGNEKLFF.